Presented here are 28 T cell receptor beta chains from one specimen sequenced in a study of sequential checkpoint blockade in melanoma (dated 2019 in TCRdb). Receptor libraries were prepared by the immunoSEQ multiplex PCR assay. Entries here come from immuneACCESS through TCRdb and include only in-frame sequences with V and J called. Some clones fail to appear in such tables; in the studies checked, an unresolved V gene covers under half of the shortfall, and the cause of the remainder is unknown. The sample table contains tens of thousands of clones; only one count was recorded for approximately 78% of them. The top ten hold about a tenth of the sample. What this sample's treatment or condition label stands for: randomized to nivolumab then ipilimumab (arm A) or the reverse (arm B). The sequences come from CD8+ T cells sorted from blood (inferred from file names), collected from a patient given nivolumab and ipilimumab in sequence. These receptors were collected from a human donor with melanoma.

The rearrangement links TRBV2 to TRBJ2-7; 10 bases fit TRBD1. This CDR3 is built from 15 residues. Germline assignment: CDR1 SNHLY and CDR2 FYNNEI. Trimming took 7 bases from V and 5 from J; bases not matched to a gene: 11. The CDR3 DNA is TGTGCCAGCATCATCGCCCGGGACAGGGGTAACGAGCAGTACTTC. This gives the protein CASIIARDRGNEQYF.

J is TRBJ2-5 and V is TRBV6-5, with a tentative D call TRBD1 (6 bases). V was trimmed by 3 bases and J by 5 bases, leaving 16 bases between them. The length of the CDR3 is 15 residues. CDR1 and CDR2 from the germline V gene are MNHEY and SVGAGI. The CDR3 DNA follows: TGTGCCAGCAGTTATGGCAGGGGACGGGTCGAGACCCAGTACTTC. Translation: CASSYGRGRVETQYF.

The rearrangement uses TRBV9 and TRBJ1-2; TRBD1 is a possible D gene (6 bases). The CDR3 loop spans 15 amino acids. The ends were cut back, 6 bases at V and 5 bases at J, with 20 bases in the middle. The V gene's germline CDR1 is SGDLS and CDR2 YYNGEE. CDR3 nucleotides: TGTGCCAGCACCGGAACCGCAGGGGTCGGGTATGGCTACACCTTC. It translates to CASTGTAGVGYGYTF. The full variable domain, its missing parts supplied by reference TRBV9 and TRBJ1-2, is DSGVTQTPKHLITATGQRVTLRCSPRSGDLSVYWYQQSLDQGLQFLIQYYNGEERAKGNILERFSAQQFPDLHSELNLSSLELGDSALYFCASTGTAGVGYGYTFGSGTRLTVV.

CDR3 amino acids: CASSTRGTSGGARTGELFF. In nucleotides, the CDR3 is TGTGCCAGCAGCACTAGGGGGACTAGCGGGGGGGCCCGGACCGGGGAGCTGTTTTTT. The chain employs TRBV11-3 and TRBJ2-2; 16 nucleotides align to TRBD2. This CDR3 spans 19 amino acids. V gave up 5 bases and J gave up 5 bases; unmatched junction bases: 11. Germline-derived CDR1 and CDR2 are SGHNT and YENEEA. The full variable domain, its missing parts supplied by reference TRBV11-3 and TRBJ2-2, is EAGVVQSPRYKIIEKKQPVAFWCNPISGHNTLYWYLQNLGQGPELLIRYENEEAVDDSQLPKDRFSAERLKGVDSTLKIQPAELGDSAVYLCASSTRGTSGGARTGELFFGEGSRLTVL.

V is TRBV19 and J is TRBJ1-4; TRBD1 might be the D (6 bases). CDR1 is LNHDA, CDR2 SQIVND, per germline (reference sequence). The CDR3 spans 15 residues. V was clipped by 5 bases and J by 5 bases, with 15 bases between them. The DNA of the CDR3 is TGTGCCAGTAGTCCTCAGGACAGAGGGAATGAAAAACTGTTTTTT. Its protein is CASSPQDRGNEKLFF.

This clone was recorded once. The DNA for the CDR3 is TGCGCCAGCAGCCAAGATAGGACAGCCTACAATGAGCAGTTCTTC. Protein sequence: CASSQDRTAYNEQFF. The rearrangement uses TRBV4-3 and TRBJ2-1; possible D gene TRBD1, 6 bases. The CDR3 consists of 15 residues. Germline V gives CDR1 LGHNA, CDR2 YSLEER. V lost 0 bases and J lost 2, with 8 bases in between.

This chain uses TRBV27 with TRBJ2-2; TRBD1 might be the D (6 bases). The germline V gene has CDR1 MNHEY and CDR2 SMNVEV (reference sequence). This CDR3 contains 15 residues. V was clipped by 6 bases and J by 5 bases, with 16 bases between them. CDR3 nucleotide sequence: TGTGCCAGCAGCGCCCGGACAGAGTGGACCGGGGAGCTGTTTTTT. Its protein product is CASSARTEWTGELFF.

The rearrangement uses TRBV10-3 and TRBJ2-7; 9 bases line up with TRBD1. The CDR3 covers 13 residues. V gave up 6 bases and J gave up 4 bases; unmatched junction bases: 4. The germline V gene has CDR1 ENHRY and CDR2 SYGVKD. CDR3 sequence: CAIRDDRGYEQYF. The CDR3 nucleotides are TGTGCCATCAGGGACGACAGGGGGTACGAGCAGTACTTC.

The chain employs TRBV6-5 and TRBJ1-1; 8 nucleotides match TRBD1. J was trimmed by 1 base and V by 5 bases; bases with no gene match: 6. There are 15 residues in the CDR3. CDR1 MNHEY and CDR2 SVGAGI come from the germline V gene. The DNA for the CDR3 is TGTGCCAGCAGTATCACAGGGGGTTGGAACACTGAAGCTTTCTTT. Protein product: CASSITGGWNTEAFF.

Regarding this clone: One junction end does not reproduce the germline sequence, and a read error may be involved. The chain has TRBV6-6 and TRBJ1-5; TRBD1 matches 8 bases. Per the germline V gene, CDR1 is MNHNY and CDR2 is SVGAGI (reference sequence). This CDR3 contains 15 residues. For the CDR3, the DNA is TGCGCCCTTTCCGATGGGGCAGGGGGCCATCAGCCCCAGCATTTT. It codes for CALSDGAGGHQPQHF.

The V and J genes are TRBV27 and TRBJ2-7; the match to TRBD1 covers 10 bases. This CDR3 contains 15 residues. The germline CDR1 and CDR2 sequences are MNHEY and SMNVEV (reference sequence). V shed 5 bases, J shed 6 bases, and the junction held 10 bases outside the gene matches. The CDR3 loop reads CASSRPGTGDAEQYF. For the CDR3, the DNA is TGTGCCAGCAGTCGACCCGGGACAGGGGACGCCGAGCAGTACTTC.

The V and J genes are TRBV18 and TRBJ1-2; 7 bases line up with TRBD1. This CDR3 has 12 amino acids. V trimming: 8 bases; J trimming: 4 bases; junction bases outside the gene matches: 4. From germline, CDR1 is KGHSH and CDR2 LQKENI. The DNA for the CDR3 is TGTGCCAGCACAGGGGTAGCCTATGGCTACACCTTC. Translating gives CASTGVAYGYTF.

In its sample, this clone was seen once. The CDR3 is CASSLQAQLEAFF. As DNA, the CDR3 is TGTGCCAGCAGCTTACAGGCCCAACTCGAAGCTTTCTTT. The rearrangement joins TRBV5-6 to TRBJ1-1, with a possible D match to TRBD1 (5 bases). Germline assignment: CDR1 SGHDT and CDR2 YYEEEE. V gave up 2 bases and J gave up 8 bases, with 13 bases separating them. This CDR3 spans 13 amino acids.

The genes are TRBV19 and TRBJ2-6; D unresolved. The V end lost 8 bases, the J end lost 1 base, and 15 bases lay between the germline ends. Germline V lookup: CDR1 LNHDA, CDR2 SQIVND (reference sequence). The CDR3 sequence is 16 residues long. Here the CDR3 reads CASRPLPGSGANVLTF. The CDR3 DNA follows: TGTGCCAGTCGGCCCTTACCCGGGTCTGGGGCCAACGTCCTGACTTTC. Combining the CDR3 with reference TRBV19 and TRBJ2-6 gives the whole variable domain DGGITQSPKYLFRKEGQNVTLSCEQNLNHDAMYWYRQDPGQGLRLIYYSQIVNDFQKGDIAEGYSVSREKKESFPLTVTSAQKNPTAFYLCASRPLPGSGANVLTFGAGSRLTVL.

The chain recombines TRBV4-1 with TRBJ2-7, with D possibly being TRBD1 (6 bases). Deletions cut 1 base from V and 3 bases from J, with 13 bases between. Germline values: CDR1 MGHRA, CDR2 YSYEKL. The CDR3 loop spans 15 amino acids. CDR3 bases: TGCGCCAGCAGCCAAGCTCGGGACACACGCTACGAGCAGTACTTC. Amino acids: CASSQARDTRYEQYF.

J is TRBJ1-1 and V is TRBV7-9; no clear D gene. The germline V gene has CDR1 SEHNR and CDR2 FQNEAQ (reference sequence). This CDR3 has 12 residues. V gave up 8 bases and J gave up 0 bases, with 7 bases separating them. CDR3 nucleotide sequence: TGTGCCAGCGCGCGGGTGAACACTGAAGCTTTCTTT. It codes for CASARVNTEAFF.

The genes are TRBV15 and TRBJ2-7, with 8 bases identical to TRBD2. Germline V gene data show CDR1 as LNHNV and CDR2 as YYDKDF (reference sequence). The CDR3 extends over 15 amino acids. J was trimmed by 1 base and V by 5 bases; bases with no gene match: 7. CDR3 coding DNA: TGTGCCACCAGCTCTCATCGGGGGGGGTCCTACGAGCAGTACTTC. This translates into CATSSHRGGSYEQYF.

In DNA, the CDR3 is TGTGCCAGCAGCTTAGAGGGACTAGCGGAAATCGAGCAGTACTTC. It codes for CASSLEGLAEIEQYF. V usage is TRBV7-8 and J usage is TRBJ2-7; 11 nucleotides align to TRBD2. V gave up 1 base and J gave up 6 bases; unmatched junction bases: 5. Per the germline V gene, CDR1 is SGHVS and CDR2 is FQNEAQ. This CDR3 has 15 residues.

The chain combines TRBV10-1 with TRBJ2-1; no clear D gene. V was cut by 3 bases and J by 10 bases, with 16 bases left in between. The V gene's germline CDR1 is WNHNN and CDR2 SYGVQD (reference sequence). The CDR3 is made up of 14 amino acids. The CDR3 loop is CASSDPSPSSEQFF. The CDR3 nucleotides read TGCGCCAGCAGTGACCCCTCTCCGTCTTCCGAGCAGTTCTTC.

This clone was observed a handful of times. The CDR3 coding sequence is TGTGCCAGCAGTCCCGGGACAGGGGGATTGGTCGGCTACACCTTC. Translation gives CASSPGTGGLVGYTF. J is TRBJ1-2 and V is TRBV6-5; 11 positions agree with TRBD1. This CDR3 contains 15 residues. V lost 5 bases, J lost 8 bases, and 10 bases stayed unmatched. Per the germline V gene, CDR1 is MNHEY and CDR2 is SVGAGI.

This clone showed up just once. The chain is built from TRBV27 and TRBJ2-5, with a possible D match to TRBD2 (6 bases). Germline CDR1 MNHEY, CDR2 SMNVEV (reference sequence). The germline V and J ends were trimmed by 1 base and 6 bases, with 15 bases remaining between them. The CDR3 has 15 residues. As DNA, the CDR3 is TGTGCCAGCAGTTTATGGGCTAGCGTCAGGCAGACCCAGTACTTC. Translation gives CASSLWASVRQTQYF.

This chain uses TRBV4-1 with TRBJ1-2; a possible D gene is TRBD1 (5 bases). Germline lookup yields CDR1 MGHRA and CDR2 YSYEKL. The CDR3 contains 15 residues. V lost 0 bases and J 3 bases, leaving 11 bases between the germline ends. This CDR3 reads CASSQERQTYYGYTF. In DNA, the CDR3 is TGCGCCAGCAGCCAAGAGAGACAGACATACTATGGCTACACCTTC.

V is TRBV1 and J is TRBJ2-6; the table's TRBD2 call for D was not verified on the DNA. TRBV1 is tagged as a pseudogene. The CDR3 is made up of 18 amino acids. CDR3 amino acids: CTSRPRGFAQSRANVLTF. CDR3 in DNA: TGCACCAGCAGACCCCGGGGTTTTGCACAAAGTCGGGCCAACGTCCTGACTTTC.

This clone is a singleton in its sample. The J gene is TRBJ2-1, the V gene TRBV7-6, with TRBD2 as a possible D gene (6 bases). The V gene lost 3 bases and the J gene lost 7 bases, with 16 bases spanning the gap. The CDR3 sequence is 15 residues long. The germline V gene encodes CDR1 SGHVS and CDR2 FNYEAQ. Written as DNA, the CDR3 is TGTGCCAGCAGCTTTTTAGCGGACTCGCGGAATGAGCAGTTCTTC. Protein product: CASSFLADSRNEQFF.

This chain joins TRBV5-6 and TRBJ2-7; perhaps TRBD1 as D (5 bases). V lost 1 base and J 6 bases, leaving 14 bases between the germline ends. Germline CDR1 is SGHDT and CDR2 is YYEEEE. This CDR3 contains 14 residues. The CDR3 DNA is TGTGCCAGCAGCTTGTTGTCAGGGATGGGCGAGCAGTACTTC. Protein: CASSLLSGMGEQYF.

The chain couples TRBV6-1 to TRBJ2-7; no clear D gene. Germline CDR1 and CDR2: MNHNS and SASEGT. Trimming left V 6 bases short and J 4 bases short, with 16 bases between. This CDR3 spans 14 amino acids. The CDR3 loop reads CASSDWVIGYEQYF. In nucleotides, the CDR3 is TGTGCCAGCAGCGACTGGGTAATCGGATACGAGCAGTACTTC.

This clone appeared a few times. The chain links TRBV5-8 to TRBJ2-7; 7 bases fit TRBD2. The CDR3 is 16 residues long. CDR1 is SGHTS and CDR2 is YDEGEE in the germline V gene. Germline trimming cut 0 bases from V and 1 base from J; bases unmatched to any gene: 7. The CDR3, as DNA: TGTGCCAGCAGCTTGGGCGGTGGGGGGGTATCCTACGAGCAGTACTTC. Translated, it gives CASSLGGGGVSYEQYF. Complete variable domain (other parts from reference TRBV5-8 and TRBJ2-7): EAGVTQSPTHLIKTRGQQATLRCSPISGHTSVYWYQQALGLGLQFLLWYDEGEERNRGNFPPRFSGRQFPNYSSELNVNALELEDSALYLCASSLGGGGVSYEQYFGPGTRLTVT.

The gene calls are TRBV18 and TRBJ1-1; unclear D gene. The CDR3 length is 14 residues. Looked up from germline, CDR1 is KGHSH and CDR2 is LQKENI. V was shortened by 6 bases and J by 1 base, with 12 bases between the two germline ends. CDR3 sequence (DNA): TGTGCCAGCTCGGCCCCTCCCCCGAACACTGAAGCTTTCTTT. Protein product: CASSAPPPNTEAFF. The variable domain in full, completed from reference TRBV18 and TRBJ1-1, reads NAGVMQNPRHLVRRRGQEARLRCSPMKGHSHVYWYRQLPEEGLKFMVYLQKENIIDESGMPKERFSAEFPKEGPSILRIQQVVRGDSAAYFCASSAPPPNTEAFFGQGTRLTVV.